This paragraph covers one T cell receptor beta chain sequence. What it recognizes is unknown. The CDR3 covers 16 residues. Trimming stripped 4 bases from V and 4 bases from J, with 20 bases between. Per germline, CDR1 SGHDT and CDR2 YYEEEE. This entry belongs to a study of cytomegalovirus exposure and HLA in healthy donors. At the level of the study: Researchers previously reported finding more than 100 million unique TCR beta sequences from roughly 170 million T cells.

Study-wide points: Among TCR sequences, most were rare, though some public TCRs appeared in many donors. Immune exposure was documented only through CMV serostatus.

Donors were nominally healthy when sampled, though unrecorded immune exposures were likely. 60 Vbeta and 13 Jbeta primers were used in PCR. TCRdb's copy holds only in-frame clones and misses some; the assay was immunoSEQ multiplex PCR. Of fewer than 250,000 clones listed, around four fifths were seen once; the top ten hold approximately 0.99%. This clonotype was sampled from a woman in her thirties or forties in good health and CMV-seronegative. V and J are TRBV5-6 and TRBJ1-2; D is unclear. The sequencing sample was made of PBMCs. DNA for the CDR3: TGTGCCAGCAGCCTCACTAACGGTCCCTTCAGCTATGGCTACACCTTC. The encoded protein is CASSLTNGPFSYGYTF. The full variable domain, rest sourced from reference TRBV5-6 and TRBJ1-2, is DAGVTQSPTHLIKTRGQQVTLRCSPKSGHDTVSWYQQALGQGPQFIFQYYEEEERQRGNFPDRFSGHQFPNYSSELNVNALLLGDSALYLCASSLTNGPFSYGYTFGSGTRLTVV.